The clone carrying this TCR beta chain was observed once. This specimen comes from a study of CD8+ T cells in alopecia areata. Treatment given: oral pan-JAK inhibitor, 5-10 mg twice daily. Those with alopecia areata gave lesional scalp punch biopsies and peripheral blood. The germline V and J ends were trimmed by 2 bases and 4 bases, with 14 bases remaining between them. The CDR3 runs 15 residues. Germline CDR1 and CDR2: GTSNPN and SVGIG (reference sequence). cDNA prepared by RNA extraction and subsequent reverse transcription served as the template for sequencing. Assay: immunoSEQ multiplex PCR; the TCRdb copy retains only in-frame clones and omits some. The sample records roughly 60,000 clones, 35% to 55% being singletons.

V and J are TRBV30 and TRBJ2-2; perhaps D is TRBD1 or TRBD2 (5 bases each). The TCR sequence derives from a human donor with alopecia areata. This specimen consisted of CD8+ T cells sorted from blood, obtained at roughly week 36, from a patient treated with tofacitinib. CDR3 amino acids: CAWSLLGVGTGELFF. CDR3 in DNA: TGTGCCTGGAGTCTGTTGGGGGTTGGCACCGGGGAGCTGTTTTTT.